This T cell receptor (beta chain) emerged from a study of CD8+ T cells in alopecia areata. Study outcomes and limitations: Tofacitinib significantly decreased scalp clonality and expanded CD8+ clones among top 100. Numerous expanded lesional clones remained in scalp and blood during tofacitinib.

Germline loops: CDR1 SGHAT, CDR2 FQNNGV. This CDR3 comprises 15 residues. V was clipped by 5 bases and J by 6 bases; unmatched bases: 10. Sequencing templates came from extracted RNA that was reverse transcribed into cDNA. Sequenced by immunoSEQ multiplex PCR; TCRdb stores in-frame clones only, minus some. The sample lists 200,000 or so clones, more than 30% occurring once. Noted treatment: oral pan-JAK inhibitor, 5-10 mg twice daily. Turning to this clone: The antigen remains undetermined.

The chain combines TRBV11-2 with TRBJ1-1; TRBD1 agrees at 9 bases. The source was CD4+ T cells sorted from blood, collected at roughly week 30, from a patient treated with tofacitinib. The source of this sequence is a human donor with alopecia areata. Here the CDR3 reads CASSDIGQGNSEAFF. DNA of the CDR3: TGTGCCAGCAGCGACATAGGACAGGGGAATTCTGAAGCTTTCTTT.